One sample yielded the 25 T cell receptor beta chains listed below, sequenced in a study of naive and memory T cell subsets. Two oligonucleotides, mixed equimolar, formed the beta constant-region primer covering TRBC1 and TRBC2. Ligated cDNA was amplified by four rounds of PCR with nested alpha and beta constant-region primers and SP2. TCRdb recomputed calls from the UMI-ligation and nested PCR reads with MiXCR, one row per CDR3 protein. The sample yields tens of thousands of distinct CDR3 sequences, around 9% seen once. Sequencing used naive CD8+ T cells from blood. All receptors come from a human donor in good health.

This clonotype was observed at least ten times. V is TRBV21-1 and J is TRBJ2-7. TRBV21-1 is a pseudogene. CDR3 size: 14 residues. The CDR3 sequence is CASSIQRHTPEQYF. In nucleotides, the CDR3 is TGTGCCAGCAGCATCCAAAGGCACACCCCGGAGCAGTACTTC.

CDR3: CASSQERAGSTDTQYF. DNA for the CDR3: TGCGCCAGCAGCCAAGAACGAGCGGGCAGCACAGATACGCAGTATTTT. J is TRBJ2-3 and V is TRBV4-3, with D maybe TRBD2 (6 bases). Germline-derived CDR1 and CDR2 are LGHNA and YSLEER. V was pared by 0 bases and J by 0 bases, with 10 bases between. The CDR3 consists of 16 residues.

This clonotype was seen a few times. V gene TRBV29-1 combines with J gene TRBJ2-2, with 9 positions matching TRBD1. The germline gives CDR1 SQVTM, CDR2 ANQGSEA. V shed 4 bases and J 0 bases; nucleotides not matched to a gene: 3. The CDR3 runs 15 residues. CDR3 sequence reads: CSVAGTGTNTGELFF. The CDR3, as DNA: TGCAGCGTTGCCGGGACAGGGACGAACACCGGGGAGCTGTTTTTT.

This clonotype was counted between two and nine times. The rearrangement joins TRBV4-3 to TRBJ2-1; D possibly corresponds to TRBD2 (5 bases). V lost 0 bases and J 10 bases, leaving 10 bases between the germline ends. CDR3 length: 13 amino acids. Per germline, CDR1 LGHNA and CDR2 YSLEER. CDR3 sequence reads: CASSQERGSEQFF. The CDR3 DNA reads as TGCGCCAGCAGCCAAGAACGGGGTTCAGAGCAGTTCTTC.

In its sample, this clonotype was seen many times. This chain uses TRBV29-1 with TRBJ2-5; 7 bases are shared with TRBD2. Germline loops: CDR1 SQVTM, CDR2 ANQGSEA. The CDR3 sequence is 15 residues long. The junction had 9 bases not matched to a gene; V was cut back by 0 bases and J by 5 bases. The CDR3, as DNA: TGCAGCGTTGAAGATGGGATGGGAGCGGGGGAGACCCAGTACTTC. Translated: CSVEDGMGAGETQYF.

The chain joins TRBV12-5 to TRBJ1-5; D ambiguous. The germline gives CDR1 LGHNT, CDR2 FRNRAP. The CDR3 runs 14 residues. V gave up 2 bases and J gave up 3 bases, with 8 bases separating them. The CDR3 DNA reads as TGTGCTAGTGGTTTGTGGGAAGTCAATCAGCCCCAGCATTTT. It is translated as CASGLWEVNQPQHF. Complete variable domain (other parts from reference TRBV12-5 and TRBJ1-5): DARVTQTPRHKVTEMGQEVTMRCQPILGHNTVFWYRQTMMQGLELLAYFRNRAPLDDSGMPKDRFSAEMPDATLATLKIQPSEPRDSAVYFCASGLWEVNQPQHFGDGTRLSIL.

This chain links TRBV11-2 with TRBJ2-4, with D possibly being TRBD2 (6 bases). Germline-derived CDR1 and CDR2 are SGHAT and FQNNGV. V was pared by 5 bases and J by 10 bases, with 15 bases between. The CDR3 totals 13 residues. For the CDR3, the DNA is TGTGCCAGCAGCCCAGGGACTGTAAATATTCAGTACTTC. Amino acid sequence: CASSPGTVNIQYF.

This clonotype was detected only a few times. The chain links TRBV28 to TRBJ2-2; TRBD1 matches at 7 bases. The germline gives CDR1 MDHEN, CDR2 SYDVKM. Trimming cost V 4 bases and J 5 bases; bases outside gene matches: 4. The CDR3 length is 14 residues. The CDR3 sequence: CASSYRGKTGELFF. In DNA form, the CDR3 reads TGTGCCAGCAGTTACAGGGGAAAAACCGGGGAGCTGTTTTTT.

V usage is TRBV27 and J usage is TRBJ2-1; D unclear. Trimming took 4 bases from V and 6 from J, leaving 10 bases between them. CDR3 length equals 13 residues. Looked up from germline, CDR1 is MNHEY and CDR2 is SMNVEV (reference sequence). CDR3 in amino acids: CASSSPGGNEQFF. The CDR3 coding sequence is TGTGCCAGCAGTTCCCCGGGCGGCAATGAGCAGTTCTTC.

The chain is built from TRBV30 and TRBJ1-6; no firm D call. V lost 2 bases, J lost 14 bases, and 19 bases lay in between. Germline V gene data show CDR1 as GTSNPN and CDR2 as SVGIG (reference sequence). The CDR3 has 14 residues. CDR3 loop: CAWSIVPEHPTLHF. Written as DNA, the CDR3 is TGTGCCTGGAGTATTGTTCCCGAACACCCCACCCTCCACTTT.

This clonotype has ten or more counts. The chain has TRBV5-4 and TRBJ2-7; D ambiguous. The ends were cut back, 0 bases at V and 5 bases at J, with 9 bases in the middle. This CDR3 spans 13 amino acids. CDR1 is SGHNT, CDR2 YYREEE, per germline (reference sequence). The CDR3 sequence: CASSLDKRHEQYF. The DNA for the CDR3 is TGTGCCAGCAGCTTGGATAAGCGACACGAGCAGTACTTC. The whole variable domain, remainder taken from reference TRBV5-4 and TRBJ2-7, is ETGVTQSPTHLIKTRGQQVTLRCSSQSGHNTVSWYQQALGQGPQFIFQYYREEENGRGNFPPRFSGLQFPNYSSELNVNALELDDSALYLCASSLDKRHEQYFGPGTRLTVT.

This clonotype was found many times. This chain uses TRBV7-9 with TRBJ2-2; 9 nucleotides line up with TRBD1. Losses at the gene ends were 5 bases for V and 6 bases for J; bases not matched to a gene: 7. Germline V CDR1 and CDR2: SEHNR, FQNEAQ (reference sequence). The CDR3 spans 15 residues. CDR3: CASSPRTGESGELFF. CDR3 nucleotide sequence: TGTGCCAGCAGCCCAAGGACAGGGGAGTCCGGGGAGCTGTTTTTT.

This clonotype was seen only a few times. V gene TRBV9 combines with J gene TRBJ2-3; D call uncertain. Germline V CDR1 and CDR2: SGDLS, YYNGEE. Trimming shortened V by 0 bases and J by 2 bases, and 7 bases separated the two germline ends. The CDR3 sequence is 14 residues long. The CDR3 coding sequence is TGTGCCAGCAGCGTAGACGGCTACACAGATACGCAGTATTTT. Translating gives CASSVDGYTDTQYF.

The chain carries TRBV7-9 and TRBJ2-7, with unresolved D. Germline lookup yields CDR1 SEHNR and CDR2 FQNEAQ (reference sequence). V was pared by 6 bases and J by 11 bases, with 20 bases between. The CDR3 extends over 13 amino acids. CDR3 amino acids: CASSRPTMRGEYF. In DNA, the CDR3 is TGTGCCAGCAGTCGTCCAACTATGCGTGGGGAGTACTTC.

Only a few counts were recorded for this clonotype. The CDR3 sequence is CASKKGGNSYEQYF. CDR3 nucleotides: TGTGCCAGCAAGAAAGGGGGGAACTCCTACGAGCAGTACTTC. The rearrangement links TRBV6-5 to TRBJ2-7; D tentatively fits TRBD1 or TRBD2 (6 bases each). This CDR3 has 14 residues. V was shortened by 7 bases and J by 0 bases, with 13 bases between the two germline ends. Germline-derived CDR1 and CDR2 are MNHEY and SVGAGI.

In its sample, this clonotype was seen a few times. The V and J genes are TRBV19 and TRBJ1-5; unclear D gene. Germline loops: CDR1 LNHDA, CDR2 SQIVND (reference sequence). The V end lost 4 bases, the J end lost 0 bases, and 10 bases lay between the germline ends. The CDR3 consists of 15 residues. The CDR3 bases are TGTGCCAGTAGTAACGTTCTATATAGCAATCAGCCCCAGCATTTT. Protein sequence: CASSNVLYSNQPQHF.

The chain is built from TRBV3-1 and TRBJ2-3, with unresolved D. Germline CDR1 reads LGHDT; CDR2 reads YNNKEL (reference sequence). V lost 4 bases and J 2 bases, leaving 10 bases between the germline ends. This CDR3 comprises 14 residues. The CDR3 sequence: CASSPPRLTDTQYF. CDR3 coding DNA: TGTGCCAGCAGCCCGCCCAGACTCACAGATACGCAGTATTTT.

Only a few counts were recorded for this clonotype. This sequence joins TRBV4-1 and TRBJ1-2; tentatively, D is TRBD1 (5 bases). The V end was cut by 0 bases, the J end by 4 bases, with 15 bases between. Germline V gives CDR1 MGHRA, CDR2 YSYEKL. The CDR3 spans 16 residues. CDR3 DNA: TGCGCCAGCAGCCAAGAGTTTGAGGGGCTTGCCTATGGCTACACCTTC. It encodes CASSQEFEGLAYGYTF.

This clonotype was counted only a few times. The chain is built from TRBV6-2 or TRBV6-3 and TRBJ2-2; tentatively, D is TRBD1 (6 bases). Germline loops: CDR1 MNHEY, CDR2 SVGEGT. CDR3 length equals 14 residues. V gave up 6 bases and J gave up 5 bases, with 13 bases separating them. The CDR3 loop is CASSLQGKTGELFF. CDR3 nucleotide sequence: TGTGCCAGCAGCTTACAGGGAAAAACCGGGGAGCTGTTTTTT.

The table lists this clonotype with a few counts. The chain employs TRBV6-4 and TRBJ2-1; 9 bases are shared with TRBD2. CDR3 size: 14 residues. Germline CDR1 reads MRHNA; CDR2 reads SNTAGT. Trimming cost V 2 bases and J 7 bases; bases outside gene matches: 3. The CDR3 loop is CASSDGGRGNEQFF. CDR3 DNA sequence: TGTGCCAGCAGTGACGGCGGGAGGGGTAATGAGCAGTTCTTC.

The sample holds many counts of this clonotype. This sequence joins TRBV6-5 and TRBJ1-1; D perhaps matches TRBD1 (5 bases). CDR1 and CDR2 (germline): MNHEY, SVGAGI. The CDR3 length is 14 residues. Trimming stripped 2 bases from V and 2 bases from J, with 9 bases between. The CDR3: CASSYRGQNTEAFF. Here the CDR3 DNA reads TGTGCCAGCAGTTACCGTGGACAAAACACTGAAGCTTTCTTT.

There are a few counts of this clonotype. The rearrangement links TRBV14 to TRBJ2-1; weak D call: TRBD1 (6 bases). Germline assignment: CDR1 SGHDN and CDR2 FVKESK. The CDR3 has 16 residues. V lost 0 bases to trimming and J lost 1 base, with 10 bases between them. The CDR3 reads CASSQDADRSYNEQFF. In DNA, the CDR3 is TGTGCCAGCAGCCAAGATGCGGACAGATCCTACAATGAGCAGTTCTTC.

About this clonotype: A much larger clonotype is one base distant, so this may be a read error. The chain couples TRBV28 to TRBJ2-3; TRBD2 agrees at 9 bases. Germline assignment: CDR1 MDHEN and CDR2 SYDVKM. This CDR3 is built from 16 residues. CDR3 coding DNA: TGTGCCGGCAGTCTGTACCTAGCGGGGAGGGCAGATACGCAGTATTTT. Its protein product is CAGSLYLAGRADTQYF.

This clonotype was seen many times. The V and J genes are TRBV20-1 and TRBJ2-2, with 11 bases identical to TRBD2. CDR3 size: 16 residues. Per the germline V gene, CDR1 is DFQATT and CDR2 is SNEGSKA (reference sequence). V lost 0 bases, J lost 6 bases, and 6 bases stayed unmatched. The CDR3 loop reads CSARDTSGSYPGELFF. CDR3 DNA: TGCAGTGCTAGAGATACTAGCGGGAGTTACCCCGGGGAGCTGTTTTTT.

This clonotype was picked up many times. The CDR3: CASSLTSGTDTQYF. The CDR3 DNA reads as TGTGCCAGCAGCCTAACTAGCGGCACAGATACGCAGTATTTT. The chain has TRBV6-6 and TRBJ2-3; 7 bases are a match to TRBD2. After removal of 6 bases from V and 1 base from J, the junction contained 4 bases not matched to a gene. Per the germline V gene, CDR1 is MNHNY and CDR2 is SVGAGI (reference sequence). The CDR3 extends over 14 amino acids.